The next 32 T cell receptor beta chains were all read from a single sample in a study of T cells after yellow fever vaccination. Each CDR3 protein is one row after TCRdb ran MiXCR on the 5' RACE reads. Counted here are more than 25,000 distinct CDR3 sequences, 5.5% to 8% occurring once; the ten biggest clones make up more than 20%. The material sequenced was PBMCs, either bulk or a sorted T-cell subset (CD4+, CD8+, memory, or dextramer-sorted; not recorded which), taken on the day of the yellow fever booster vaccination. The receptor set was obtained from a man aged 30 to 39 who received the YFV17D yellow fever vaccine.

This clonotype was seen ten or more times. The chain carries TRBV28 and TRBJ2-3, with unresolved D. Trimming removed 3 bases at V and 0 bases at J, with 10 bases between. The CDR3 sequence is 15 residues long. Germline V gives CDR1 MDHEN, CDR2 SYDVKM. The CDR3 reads CASSFGGGSTDTQYF. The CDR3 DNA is TGTGCCAGCAGTTTTGGTGGCGGAAGCACAGATACGCAGTATTTT.

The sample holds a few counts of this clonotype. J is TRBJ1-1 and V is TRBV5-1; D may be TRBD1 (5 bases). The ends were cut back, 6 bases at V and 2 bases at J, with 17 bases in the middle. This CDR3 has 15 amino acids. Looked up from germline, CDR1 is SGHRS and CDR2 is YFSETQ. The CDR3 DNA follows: TGCGCCAGCACCCAACGGGGGGGTCCTAACACTGAAGCTTTCTTT. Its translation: CASTQRGGPNTEAFF.

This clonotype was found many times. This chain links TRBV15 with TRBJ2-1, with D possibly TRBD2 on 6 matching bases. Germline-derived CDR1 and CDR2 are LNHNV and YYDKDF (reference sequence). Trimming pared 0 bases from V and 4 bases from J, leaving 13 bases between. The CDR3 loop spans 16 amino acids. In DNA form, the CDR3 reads TGTGCCACCAGCAGAGACCCCCCGGGACTTTACAATGAGCAGTTCTTC. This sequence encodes CATSRDPPGLYNEQFF.

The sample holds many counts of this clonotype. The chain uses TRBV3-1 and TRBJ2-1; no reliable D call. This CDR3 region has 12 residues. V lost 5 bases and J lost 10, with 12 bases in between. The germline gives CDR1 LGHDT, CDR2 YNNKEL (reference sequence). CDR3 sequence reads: CASSTHRWEQFF. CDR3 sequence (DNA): TGTGCCAGCAGCACACACCGTTGGGAGCAGTTCTTC.

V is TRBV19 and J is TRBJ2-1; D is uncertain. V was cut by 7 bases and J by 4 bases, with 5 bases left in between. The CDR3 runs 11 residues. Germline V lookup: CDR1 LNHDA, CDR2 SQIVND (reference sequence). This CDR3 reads CASTQYNEQFF. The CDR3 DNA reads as TGTGCCAGTACCCAATACAATGAGCAGTTCTTC.

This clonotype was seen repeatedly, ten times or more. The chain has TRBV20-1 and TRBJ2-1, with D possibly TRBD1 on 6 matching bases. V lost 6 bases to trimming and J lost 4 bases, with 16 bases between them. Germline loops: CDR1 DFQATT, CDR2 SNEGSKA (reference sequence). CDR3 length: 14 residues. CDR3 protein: CSAEDRQTYNEQFF. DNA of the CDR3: TGCAGTGCAGAGGACAGACAGACTTACAATGAGCAGTTCTTC.

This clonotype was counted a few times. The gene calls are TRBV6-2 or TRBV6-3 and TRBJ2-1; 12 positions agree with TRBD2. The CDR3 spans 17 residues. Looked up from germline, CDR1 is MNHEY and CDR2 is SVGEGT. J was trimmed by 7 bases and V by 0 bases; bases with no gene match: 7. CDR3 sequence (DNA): TGTGCCAGCAGTTACTCGCCTAGCGGGAGGGCCGTAAATGAGCAGTTCTTC. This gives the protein CASSYSPSGRAVNEQFF.

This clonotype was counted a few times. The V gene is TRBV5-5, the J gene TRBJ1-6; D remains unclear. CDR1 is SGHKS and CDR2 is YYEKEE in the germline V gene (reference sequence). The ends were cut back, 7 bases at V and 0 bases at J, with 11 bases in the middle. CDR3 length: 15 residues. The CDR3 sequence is CASSRFYSYNSPLHF. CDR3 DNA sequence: TGTGCCAGCTCCAGGTTTTACTCCTATAATTCACCCCTCCACTTT.

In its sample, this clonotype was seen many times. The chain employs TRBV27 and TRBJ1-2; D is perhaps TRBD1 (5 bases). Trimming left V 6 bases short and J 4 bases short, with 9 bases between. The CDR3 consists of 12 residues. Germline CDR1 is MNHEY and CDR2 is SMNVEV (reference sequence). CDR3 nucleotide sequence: TGTGCCAGCAGCCGACAGAGCTATGGCTACACCTTC. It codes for CASSRQSYGYTF.

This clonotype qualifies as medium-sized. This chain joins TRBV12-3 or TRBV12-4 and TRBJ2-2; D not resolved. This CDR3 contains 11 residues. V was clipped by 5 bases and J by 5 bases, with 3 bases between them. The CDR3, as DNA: TGTGCCAGCAGTGGAACCGGGGAGCTGTTTTTT. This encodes CASSGTGELFF.

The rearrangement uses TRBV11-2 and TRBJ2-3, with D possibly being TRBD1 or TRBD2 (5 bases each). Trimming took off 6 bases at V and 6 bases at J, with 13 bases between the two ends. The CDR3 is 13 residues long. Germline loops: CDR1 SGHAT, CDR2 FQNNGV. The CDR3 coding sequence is TGTGCCAGCAGTCGAACCTGGGGGGATACGCAGTATTTT. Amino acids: CASSRTWGDTQYF.

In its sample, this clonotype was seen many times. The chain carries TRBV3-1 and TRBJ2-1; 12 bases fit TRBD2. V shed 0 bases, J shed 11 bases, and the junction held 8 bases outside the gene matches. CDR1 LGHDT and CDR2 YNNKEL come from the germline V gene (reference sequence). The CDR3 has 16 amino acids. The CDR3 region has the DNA TGTGCCAGCAGCCAAGATAGTGGGCTAGCGGGAGGGAAGCAGTTCTTC. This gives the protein CASSQDSGLAGGKQFF.

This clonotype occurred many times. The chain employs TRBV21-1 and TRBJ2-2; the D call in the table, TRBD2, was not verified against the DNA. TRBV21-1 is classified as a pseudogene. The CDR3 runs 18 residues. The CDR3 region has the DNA TGTGCCAGCAGCAAAGGGGCGGCGGGAGGTGGGAACACCGGGGAGCTGTTTTTT. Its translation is CASSKGAAGGGNTGELFF.

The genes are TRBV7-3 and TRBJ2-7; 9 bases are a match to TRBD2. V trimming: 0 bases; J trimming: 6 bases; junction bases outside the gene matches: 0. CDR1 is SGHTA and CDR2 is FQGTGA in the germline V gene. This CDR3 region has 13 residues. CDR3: CASSLTSGSEQYF. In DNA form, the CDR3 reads TGTGCCAGCAGCTTAACTAGCGGGAGCGAGCAGTACTTC.

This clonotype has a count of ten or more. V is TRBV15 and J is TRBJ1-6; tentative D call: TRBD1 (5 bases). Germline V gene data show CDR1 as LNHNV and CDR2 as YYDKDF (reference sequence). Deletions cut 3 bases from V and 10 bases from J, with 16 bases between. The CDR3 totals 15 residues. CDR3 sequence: CATSRDPGGGSPLHF. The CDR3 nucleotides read TGTGCCACCAGCAGGGACCCGGGGGGAGGGTCACCCCTCCACTTT. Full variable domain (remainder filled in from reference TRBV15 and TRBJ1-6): DAMVIQNPRYQVTQFGKPVTLSCSQTLNHNVMYWYQQKSSQAPKLLFHYYDKDFNNEADTPDNFQSRRPNTSFCFLDIRSPGLGDTAMYLCATSRDPGGGSPLHFGNGTRLTVT.

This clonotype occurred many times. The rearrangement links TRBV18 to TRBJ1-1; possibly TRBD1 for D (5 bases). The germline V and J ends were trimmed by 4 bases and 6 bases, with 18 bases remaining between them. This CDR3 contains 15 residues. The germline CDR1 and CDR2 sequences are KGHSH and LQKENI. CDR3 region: CASSQLTAPGPEAFF. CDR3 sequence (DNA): TGTGCCAGCTCACAACTGACAGCGCCGGGGCCTGAAGCTTTCTTT.

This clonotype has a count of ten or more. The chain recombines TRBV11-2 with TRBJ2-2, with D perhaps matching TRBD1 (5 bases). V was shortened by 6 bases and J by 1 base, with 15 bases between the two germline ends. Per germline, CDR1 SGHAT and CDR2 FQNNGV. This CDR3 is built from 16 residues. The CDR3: CASSSFRALNTGELFF. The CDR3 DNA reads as TGTGCCAGCAGTTCATTCAGGGCCCTGAACACCGGGGAGCTGTTTTTT.

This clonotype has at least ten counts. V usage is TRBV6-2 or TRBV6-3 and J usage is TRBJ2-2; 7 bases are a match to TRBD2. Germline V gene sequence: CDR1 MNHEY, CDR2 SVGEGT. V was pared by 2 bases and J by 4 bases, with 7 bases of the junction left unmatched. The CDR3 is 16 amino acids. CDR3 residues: CASSYDSGTPTGELFF. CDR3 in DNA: TGTGCCAGCAGTTACGACAGCGGGACCCCCACCGGGGAGCTGTTTTTT.

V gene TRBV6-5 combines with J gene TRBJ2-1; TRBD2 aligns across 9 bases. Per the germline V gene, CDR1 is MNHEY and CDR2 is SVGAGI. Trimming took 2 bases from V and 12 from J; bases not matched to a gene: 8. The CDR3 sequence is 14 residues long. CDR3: CASSYGGRGLGQFF. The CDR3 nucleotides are TGTGCCAGCAGTTACGGCGGGAGGGGGTTGGGGCAGTTCTTC.

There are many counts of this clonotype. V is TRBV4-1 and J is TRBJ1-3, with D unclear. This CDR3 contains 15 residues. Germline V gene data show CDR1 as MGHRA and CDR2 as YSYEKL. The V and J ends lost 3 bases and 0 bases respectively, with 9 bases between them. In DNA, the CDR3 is TGCGCCAGCAGCCAGGACGGAGTCTCTGGAAACACCATATATTTT. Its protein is CASSQDGVSGNTIYF.

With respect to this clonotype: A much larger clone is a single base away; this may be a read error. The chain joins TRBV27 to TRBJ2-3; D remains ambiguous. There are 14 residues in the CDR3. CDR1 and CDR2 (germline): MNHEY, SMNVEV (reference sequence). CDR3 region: CDSSLMDGADTQYF. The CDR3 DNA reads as TGTGACAGCAGTTTGATGGATGGCGCAGATACGCAGTATTTT.

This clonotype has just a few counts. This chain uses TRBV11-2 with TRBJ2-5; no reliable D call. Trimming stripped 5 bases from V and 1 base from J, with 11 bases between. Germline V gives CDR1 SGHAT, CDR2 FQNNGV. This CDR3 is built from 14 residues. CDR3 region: CASSLGPPQETQYF. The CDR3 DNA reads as TGTGCCAGCAGCCTTGGACCCCCCCAAGAGACCCAGTACTTC.

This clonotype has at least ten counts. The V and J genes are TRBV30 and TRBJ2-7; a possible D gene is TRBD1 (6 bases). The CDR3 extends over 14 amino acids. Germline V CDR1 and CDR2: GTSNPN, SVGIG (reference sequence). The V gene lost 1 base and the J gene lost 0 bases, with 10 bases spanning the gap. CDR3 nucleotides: TGTGCCTGGAGTGCAGGACAGCTCTCCTACGAGCAGTACTTC. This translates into CAWSAGQLSYEQYF.

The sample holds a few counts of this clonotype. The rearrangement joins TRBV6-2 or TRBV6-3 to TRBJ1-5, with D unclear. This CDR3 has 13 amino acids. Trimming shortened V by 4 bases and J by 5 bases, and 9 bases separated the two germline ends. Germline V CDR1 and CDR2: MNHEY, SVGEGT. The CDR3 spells CASSFERDQPQHF. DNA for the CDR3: TGTGCCAGCAGTTTTGAAAGGGATCAGCCCCAGCATTTT.

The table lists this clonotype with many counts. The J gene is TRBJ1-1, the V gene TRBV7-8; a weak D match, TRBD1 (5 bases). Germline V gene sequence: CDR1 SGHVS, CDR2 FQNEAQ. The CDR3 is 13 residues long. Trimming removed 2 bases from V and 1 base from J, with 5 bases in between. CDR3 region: CASSLRGNTEAFF. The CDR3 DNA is TGTGCCAGCAGCTTAAGGGGGAACACTGAAGCTTTCTTT.

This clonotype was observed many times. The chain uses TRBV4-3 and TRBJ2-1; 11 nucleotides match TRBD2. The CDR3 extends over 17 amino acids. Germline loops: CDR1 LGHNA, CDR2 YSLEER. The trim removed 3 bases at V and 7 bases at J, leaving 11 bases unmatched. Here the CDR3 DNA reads TGCGCCAGCAGCCACCATACTAGCGGGAGTTCATGGAATGAGCAGTTCTTC. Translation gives CASSHHTSGSSWNEQFF.

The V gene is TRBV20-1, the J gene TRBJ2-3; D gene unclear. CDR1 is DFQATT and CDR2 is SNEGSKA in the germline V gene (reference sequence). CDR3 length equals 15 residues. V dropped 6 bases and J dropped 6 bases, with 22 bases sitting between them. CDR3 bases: TGCAGTGCCCACCCCCCCGGCTACCACAGTGATACGCAGTATTTT. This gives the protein CSAHPPGYHSDTQYF.

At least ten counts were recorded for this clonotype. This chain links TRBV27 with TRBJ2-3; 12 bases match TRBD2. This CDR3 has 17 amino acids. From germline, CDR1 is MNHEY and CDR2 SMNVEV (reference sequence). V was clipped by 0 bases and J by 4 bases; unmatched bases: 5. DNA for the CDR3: TGTGCCAGCAGTTTATCGAAGACTAGCGGGAGACCAGATACGCAGTATTTT. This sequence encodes CASSLSKTSGRPDTQYF.

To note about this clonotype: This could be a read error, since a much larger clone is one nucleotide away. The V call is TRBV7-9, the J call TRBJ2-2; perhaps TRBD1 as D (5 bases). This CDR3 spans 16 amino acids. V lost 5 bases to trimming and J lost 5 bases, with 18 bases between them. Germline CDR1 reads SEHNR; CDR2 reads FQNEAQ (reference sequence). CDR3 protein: CASSPGPPLGTGELFF. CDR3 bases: TGTGCCAGCAGCCCAGGGCCACCGCTAGGGACCGGGGAGCTGTTTTTT.

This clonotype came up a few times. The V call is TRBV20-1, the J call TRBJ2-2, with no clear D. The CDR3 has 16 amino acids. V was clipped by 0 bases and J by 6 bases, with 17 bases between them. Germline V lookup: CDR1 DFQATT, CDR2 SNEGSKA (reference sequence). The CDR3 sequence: CSARDRRPIAPGELFF. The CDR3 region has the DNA TGCAGTGCTAGAGATCGTCGGCCGATCGCGCCCGGGGAGCTGTTTTTT.

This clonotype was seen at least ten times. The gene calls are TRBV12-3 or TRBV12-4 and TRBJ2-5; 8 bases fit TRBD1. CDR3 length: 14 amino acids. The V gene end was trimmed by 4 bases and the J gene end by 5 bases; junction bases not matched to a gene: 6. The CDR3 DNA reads TGTGCCAGCAGTTCAACGACAGGGGCTGAGACCCAGTACTTC. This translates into CASSSTTGAETQYF.

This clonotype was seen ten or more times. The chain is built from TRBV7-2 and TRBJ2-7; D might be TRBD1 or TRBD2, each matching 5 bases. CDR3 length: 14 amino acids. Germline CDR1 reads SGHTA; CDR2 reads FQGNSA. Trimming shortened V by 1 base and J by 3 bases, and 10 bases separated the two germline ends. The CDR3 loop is CASSLGGTIYEQYF. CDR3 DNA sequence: TGTGCCAGCAGCTTAGGAGGGACCATCTACGAGCAGTACTTC. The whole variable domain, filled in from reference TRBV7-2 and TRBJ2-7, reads GAGVSQSPSNKVTEKGKDVELRCDPISGHTALYWYRQSLGQGLEFLIYFQGNSAPDKSGLPSDRFSAERTGGSVSTLTIQRTQQEDSAVYLCASSLGGTIYEQYFGPGTRLTVT.